One sample yielded the 5 T cell receptor beta chains listed below, sequenced in a study of shared clonotypes between healthy human individuals. The naive CD8 fraction comprised CD45RO-negative cells positively selected for CCR7 and excluded terminally differentiated effector memory CD45RA+ cells. Generated by immunoSEQ multiplex PCR, the TCRdb table keeps only in-frame clones and is missing some. The sample has around 600,000 clones; roughly 98% are singletons. The sample consisted of naive CD8+ T cells sorted from blood. These receptors were obtained from a young man in good health.

The chain joins TRBV9 to TRBJ2-3; D is perhaps TRBD2 (5 bases). The CDR3 length is 13 residues. The germline gives CDR1 SGDLS, CDR2 YYNGEE. V gave up 3 bases and J gave up 1 base, with 6 bases separating them. Here the CDR3 reads CASSEGGTDTQYF. The CDR3 DNA reads as TGTGCCAGCAGCGAGGGAGGCACAGATACGCAGTATTTT.

Details on this clone: In the same sample, other DNA sequences code for this CDR3. The V gene is TRBV6-1, the J gene TRBJ1-5, with no clear D. Looked up from germline, CDR1 is MNHNS and CDR2 is SASEGT. This CDR3 has 15 residues. Trimming pared 2 bases from V and 0 bases from J, leaving 8 bases between. CDR3 loop: CASSEWGNSNQPQHF. The CDR3 DNA is TGTGCCAGCAGTGAATGGGGAAATAGCAATCAGCCCCAGCATTTT.

The chain links TRBV14 to TRBJ2-7; TRBD2 aligns across 10 bases. The length of the CDR3 is 15 residues. V lost 1 base to trimming and J lost 4 bases; unmatched junction nucleotides: 4. Germline lookup yields CDR1 SGHDN and CDR2 FVKESK. The CDR3 spells CASSQGASGRYEQYF. The CDR3 DNA reads TGTGCCAGCAGCCAAGGGGCTAGCGGGAGATACGAGCAGTACTTC.

The chain is built from TRBV11-2 and TRBJ2-7; 14 nucleotides match TRBD2. J was trimmed by 6 bases and V by 4 bases; bases with no gene match: 5. Germline loops: CDR1 SGHAT, CDR2 FQNNGV. The CDR3 spans 15 residues. As DNA, the CDR3 is TGTGCCAGCAGCTCGGGACTAGCGGGAGTATCCGAGCAGTACTTC. Its translation is CASSSGLAGVSEQYF.

The V call is TRBV9, the J call TRBJ1-2; TRBD1 is a possible D gene (5 bases). Trimming took 3 bases from V and 8 from J, leaving 14 bases between them. Germline CDR1 is SGDLS and CDR2 is YYNGEE. CDR3 size: 13 residues. CDR3 in DNA: TGTGCCAGCAGCGGAGGGGTAGGAGGCGGCTACACCTTC. Translating it yields CASSGGVGGGYTF.